The present TCR beta chain was sequenced within a study of CD8+ T cells in alopecia areata. Extracted RNA was reverse transcribed, and the resulting cDNA served as sequencing template. TCRdb's copy holds only in-frame clones and misses some; the assay was immunoSEQ multiplex PCR. The sample shows more than 95,000 clones, around 38% of them seen only once. Whole-study results and caveats: Scalp samples also yield sequences of resident alphabeta T cells from normal skin. Lesional scalp, especially alopecia totalis/universalis, showed higher clonality than normal scalp.

This CDR3 is built from 12 residues. In germline, CDR1 is GTSNPN, CDR2 SVGIG (reference sequence). V dropped 5 bases and J dropped 2; count of bases not matched to a gene: 1. Collected material from alopecia areata patients comprised lesional scalp punch biopsies and peripheral blood. Details on this clone: The antigen is unknown.

Sequencing was performed on CD4+ T cells sorted from blood. The chain is built from TRBV30 and TRBJ2-7, with 9 bases aligning to TRBD1. The clonotype was recovered from a human donor with alopecia areata. As DNA, the CDR3 is TGTGCCTGGGGACAGGGGACCTACGAGCAGTACTTC. As protein: CAWGQGTYEQYF.